This TCR beta chain comes out of a study of cytomegalovirus exposure and HLA in healthy donors. Overall study results and limits: Most of the CMV-associated TCR beta chains (in a later analysis) appeared to be HLA-restricted.

Germline-derived CDR1 and CDR2 are LGHNT and FRNRAP. The V gene end was trimmed by 8 bases and the J gene end by 3 bases; junction bases not matched to a gene: 9. The CDR3 runs to 14 residues. Details on this clone: Its matching antigen is unknown.

Primers included in the PCR were 60 Vbeta and 13 Jbeta primers. Profiling relied on immunoSEQ multiplex PCR, and the TCRdb table lists in-frame clones only, not all of them. The table lists 250,000 or so clones, 92% of them singletons, with about 1.8% in the top ten. Nominally healthy donors were sampled, though unrecorded immune exposures were likely. The chain links TRBV12-5 to TRBJ1-1; 7 bases agree with TRBD1. Sequencing was done on a sample of PBMCs. The TCR comes from a girl aged 2 to 10 in good health and CMV-seronegative. The CDR3: CASWGNRGDTEAFF. The CDR3 coding sequence is TGTGCTAGTTGGGGGAACAGGGGCGACACTGAAGCTTTCTTT.